The T cell receptor (beta chain) described here comes from a study of shared clonotypes between healthy human individuals. Study observations and caveats: A few donors shared around 5.1% of their naive CD4 clonotypes.

This clone was observed a single time. The target antigen is unknown. Per the germline V gene, CDR1 is MRHNA and CDR2 is SNTAGT. The V and J ends lost 8 bases and 0 bases respectively, with 19 bases between them. The CDR3 is made up of 16 amino acids. TCRdb's copy holds only in-frame clones and misses some; the assay was immunoSEQ multiplex PCR. The repertoire holds about 1 million clones, around 74% seen once, with 1.2% to 1.5% in the top ten. The sample consisted of memory CD4+ T cells sorted from blood. This sample's subset: CD45RA-negative fraction. The TCR comes from a man between 18 and 35 years old in good health. The rearrangement uses TRBV6-4 and TRBJ2-5; possibly TRBD1 for D (6 bases). This CDR3 is CASYGTGFPNQETQYF. The CDR3 coding sequence is TGTGCCAGCTATGGAACAGGGTTCCCCAACCAAGAGACCCAGTACTTC.